The sequence of this TCR beta chain was determined in a study of blood T cells in healthy people across ages (dated by TCRdb to the mid-2010s). For context, the study as a whole: In model experiments, template switching captured about one uniquely barcoded TCR beta cDNA molecule for every two T cells. To avoid experimental bias, donors of different ages were spread randomly across the sequencing lanes. Two additional independent replicas of 1 million unique cDNA reads from the same blood draw were analyzed for two donors (one aged 18 to 29 and one aged 80 or older). To track age-related changes in TCR beta repertoire diversity, the study relied on deep sequencing normalized with unique cDNA molecular identifiers. The donors were split into four age groups: young (average 16 years), middle-aged (39), aged (over 55) and long-lived (roughly 80).

The method was 5' RACE. TCRdb records Illumina HiSeq 2500 as the sequencer. The second PCR ran for roughly 7 to 12 cycles and used a J-beta primer mix along with a sample-barcoded 5' primer. A unique molecular identifier was introduced onto each TCR beta cDNA molecule by a template-switch 5' adaptor carrying 12 random nucleotides. At least 3 million CDR3-containing paired-end reads were obtained from each sample. First-strand cDNA was synthesized from all RNA with the Mint cDNA synthesis kit, primed by a TRBC-specific oligonucleotide. Following uracil-DNA glycosylase treatment, all cDNA underwent a first 18-cycle PCR with the universal primers M1SS and BC2_uni_R. Processing in the source paper ran as follows. For normalization, 1 million high-quality reads were randomly selected from each sample, with every read carrying a distinct molecular identifier. Instead of being binned into consensus sequences, reads with shared molecular identifiers were discarded. MiTCR, set to a Q25 quality threshold and the strictest error-elimination algorithm, was used for CDR3 identification, clonotype clustering and error correction. A nonparametric unseen species model using Euler transformation provided a lower-bound estimate of total TCR beta diversity. Using fastp trimming at Q25 and MiXCR clonotype assembly, TCRdb reanalyzed the public sequencing data and kept in-frame beta chains. When rows share a CDR3 protein, they turn into one entry using the most common DNA and genes. The V and J calls here are based on TCRdb, not the publication. For this sample there are 1.5 million to 2 million distinct CDR3 sequences; approximately 30% appear just once. The top ten clonotypes cover over 7% of the sample.

Points the paper makes about the study in general: Observed TCR beta diversity per million T cells fell roughly linearly with age, and a significant reduction was already apparent by age around 40. Because profiling used bulk unsorted PBMCs, naive and antigen-experienced compartments could not be compared conclusively. Estimates of total diversity based on one million sequenced T cells were considered lower bounds and underestimates. Compared with the aged group, more naive CD4+ T cells, fewer expanded clones and increased TCR diversity were shown by the long-lived group, suggesting age selection. Because donor CMV infection status was unknown, age-related changes in expanded clonotypes were potentially confounded. Observed TCR beta diversity correlated strongly with the percentage of naive T cells measured by flow cytometry.

This clonotype was recorded a few times. Which antigen it targets is not known. Base-call qualities are not available, and no considerably larger clone is one nucleotide away. The CDR1 and CDR2 encoded by the germline V gene are MDHEN and SYDVKM. From cysteine to phenylalanine, the CDR3 is 13 amino acids long. Of all the DNA, just the CDR3 is kept, 39 bases in frame from base 1. V lost 11 bases and J lost 5 bases, and the count of bases not matched to a germline gene is 9. Systemically healthy Caucasian individuals from Russia, 39 in total and aged 6 to 90 years, were included as donors. Roughly 9.5 milliliters of peripheral blood were drawn from each donor into EDTA-treated Vacutainer tubes. Ficoll-Paque density-gradient centrifugation was used to isolate PBMCs, with at least 6.5 million per sample. Trizol reagent was used to extract total RNA from PBMCs, with at least 6 micrograms per sample. For every donor, an aliquot of PBMCs went through flow cytometry to measure the percentages of naive CD45RAhigh/CD27high T cells.

This TCR was recovered from a young woman in good health. Sequencing was done on a sample of blood. The chain was built from TRBV28 and TRBJ2-7; TRBD1 agrees with 10 junctional bases. The CDR3 protein sequence reads: CAARVGTGDEQYF. The sequence in DNA is TGTGCCGCCCGGGTGGGGACAGGGGACGAGCAGTACTTC. Joined to the reference TRBV28 and TRBJ2-7 proteins, this CDR3 gives the full variable domain: DVKVTQSSRYLVKRTGEKVFLECVQDMDHENMFWYRQDPGLGLRLIYFSYDVKMKEKGDIPEGYSVSREKKERFSLILESASTNQTSMYLCAARVGTGDEQYFGPGTRLTVT.